This T cell receptor (beta chain) was sequenced in a study of shared clonotypes between healthy human individuals. Study-wide results and caveats: Generally, naive subsets (rather than memory subsets) showed larger estimated richness. Among several donors, roughly 5% of naive CD4 clonotypes were found in common.

CD8 cells classed as naive were CD45RO-negative and positively selected for CCR7, excluding terminally differentiated effector memory CD45RA+ cells. This clone was recorded only once. Antigen specificity is unknown. Repertoires were generated with immunoSEQ multiplex PCR, while TCRdb's copy carries only in-frame clones and drops some. The sample records 2 million to 2.5 million clones, approximately 95% being singletons. Trimming removed 6 bases from V and 2 bases from J; junction bases left unmatched: 4. Germline V lookup: CDR1 KGHSY, CDR2 FQNENV. CDR3 size: 13 residues. The TCR was taken from a man between 18 and 35 years old in good health. Specimen: naive CD8+ T cells sorted from blood. This chain joins TRBV16 and TRBJ2-7; 7 bases map to TRBD1. The CDR3 spells CASSRDSPYEQYF. The CDR3 coding sequence is TGTGCCAGCAGTCGGGACAGTCCCTACGAGCAGTACTTC.